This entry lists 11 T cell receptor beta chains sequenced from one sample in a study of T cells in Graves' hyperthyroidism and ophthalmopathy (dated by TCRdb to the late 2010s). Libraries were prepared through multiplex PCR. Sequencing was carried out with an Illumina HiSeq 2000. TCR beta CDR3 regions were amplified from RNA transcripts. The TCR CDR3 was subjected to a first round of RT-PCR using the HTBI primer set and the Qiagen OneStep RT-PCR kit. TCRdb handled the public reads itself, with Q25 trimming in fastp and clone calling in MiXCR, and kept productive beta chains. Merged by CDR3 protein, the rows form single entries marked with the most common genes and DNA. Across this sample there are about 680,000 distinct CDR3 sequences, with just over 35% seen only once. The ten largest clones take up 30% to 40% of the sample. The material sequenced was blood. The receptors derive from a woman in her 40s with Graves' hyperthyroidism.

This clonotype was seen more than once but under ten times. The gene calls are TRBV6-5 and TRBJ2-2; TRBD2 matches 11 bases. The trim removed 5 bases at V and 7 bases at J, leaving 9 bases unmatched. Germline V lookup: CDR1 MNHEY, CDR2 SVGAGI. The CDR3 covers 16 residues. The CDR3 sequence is CASSKELAGDIGELFF. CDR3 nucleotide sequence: TGTGCCAGCAGTAAAGAACTAGCGGGGGACATCGGGGAGCTGTTTTTT.

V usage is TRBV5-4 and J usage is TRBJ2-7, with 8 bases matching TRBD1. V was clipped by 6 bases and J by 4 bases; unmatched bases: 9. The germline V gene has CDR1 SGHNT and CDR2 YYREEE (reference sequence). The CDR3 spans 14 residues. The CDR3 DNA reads TGTGCCAGCAAACTCACAGGGGGATCTTACGAGCAGTACTTC. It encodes CASKLTGGSYEQYF.

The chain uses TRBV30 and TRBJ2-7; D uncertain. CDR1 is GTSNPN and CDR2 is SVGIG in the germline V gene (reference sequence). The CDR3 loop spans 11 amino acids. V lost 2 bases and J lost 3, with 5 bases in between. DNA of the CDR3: TGTGCCTGGAGTACTCACTACGAGCAGTACTTC. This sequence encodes CAWSTHYEQYF.

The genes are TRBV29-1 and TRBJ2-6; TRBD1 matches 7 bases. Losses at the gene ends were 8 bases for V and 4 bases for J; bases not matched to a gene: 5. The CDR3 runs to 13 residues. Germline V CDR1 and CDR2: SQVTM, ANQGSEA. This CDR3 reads CSYPGGGANVLTF. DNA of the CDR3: TGCAGCTACCCAGGGGGAGGGGCCAACGTCCTGACTTTC.

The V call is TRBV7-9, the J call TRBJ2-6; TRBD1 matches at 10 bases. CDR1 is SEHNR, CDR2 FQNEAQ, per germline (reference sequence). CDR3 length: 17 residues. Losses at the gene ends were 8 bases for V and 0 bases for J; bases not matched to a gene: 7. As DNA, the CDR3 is TGTGCCAGCTCACCGGGACAGGGGACCTCTGGGGCCAACGTCCTGACTTTC. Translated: CASSPGQGTSGANVLTF.

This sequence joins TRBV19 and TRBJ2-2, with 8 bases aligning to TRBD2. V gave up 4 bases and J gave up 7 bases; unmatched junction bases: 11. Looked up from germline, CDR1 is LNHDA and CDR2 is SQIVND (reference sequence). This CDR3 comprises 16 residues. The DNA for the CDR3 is TGTGCCAGTAGTACCCGTCGAGCGGGAGATGTCGGGGAGCTGTTTTTT. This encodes CASSTRRAGDVGELFF.

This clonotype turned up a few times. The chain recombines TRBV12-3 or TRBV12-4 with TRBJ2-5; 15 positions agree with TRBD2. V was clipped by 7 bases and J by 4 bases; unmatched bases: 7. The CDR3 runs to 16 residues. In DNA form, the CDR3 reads TGTGCCAGCACCCAGACGGGACTAGCGGGAGGAGAGACCCAGTACTTC. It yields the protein CASTQTGLAGGETQYF.

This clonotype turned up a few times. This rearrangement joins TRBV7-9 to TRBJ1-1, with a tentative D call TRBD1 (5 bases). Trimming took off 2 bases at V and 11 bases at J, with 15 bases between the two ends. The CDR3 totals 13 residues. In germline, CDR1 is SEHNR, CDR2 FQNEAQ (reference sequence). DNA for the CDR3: TGTGCCAGCAGCTTAAGTGACGACAGCTTCGCTTTCTTT. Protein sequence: CASSLSDDSFAFF.

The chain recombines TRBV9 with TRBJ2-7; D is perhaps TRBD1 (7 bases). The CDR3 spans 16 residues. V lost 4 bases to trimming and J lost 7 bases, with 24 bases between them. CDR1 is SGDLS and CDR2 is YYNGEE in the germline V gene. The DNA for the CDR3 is TGTGCCAGCAGCCTCGCGGCGGGGCAGGGGGTGGGTGAGCAGTACTTC. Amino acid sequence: CASSLAAGQGVGEQYF.

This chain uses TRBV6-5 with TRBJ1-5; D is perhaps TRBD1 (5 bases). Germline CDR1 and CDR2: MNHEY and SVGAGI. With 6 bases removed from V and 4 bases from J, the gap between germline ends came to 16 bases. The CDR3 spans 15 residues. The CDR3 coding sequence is TGTGCCAGCAGGACCGGCCGGACATCAAATCAGCCCCAGCATTTT. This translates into CASRTGRTSNQPQHF.

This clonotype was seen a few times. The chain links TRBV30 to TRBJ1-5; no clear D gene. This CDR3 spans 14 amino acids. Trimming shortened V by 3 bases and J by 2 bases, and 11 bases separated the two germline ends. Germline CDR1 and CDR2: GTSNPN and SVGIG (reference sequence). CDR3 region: CAWSPGRGNQPQHF. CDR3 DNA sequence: TGTGCCTGGAGCCCGGGAAGGGGCAATCAGCCCCAGCATTTT.